The sequence of this TCR beta chain was determined in a study of blood T cells in healthy people across ages. Study outcomes and limitations: When one million T cells were used, diversity estimates were thought to be underestimates. There were more naive CD4+ cells and higher diversity in long-lived donors than in aged donors. Observed TCR beta diversity per million T cells went down as age went up. This fall followed a roughly linear course with age.

With a J-beta primer mix and a sample-barcoded 5' primer, a second PCR ran roughly 6 to 11 cycles. TCRdb used MiXCR to reprocess the 5' RACE reads, holding one entry per CDR3 protein. The sample lists about 1.7 million distinct CDR3 sequences, approximately 30% seen once, with over 7% in the top ten. On this clonotype itself: The antigen is undetermined. Given a much more abundant clone one base away, this may be a read error.

Between the trimmed V and J ends, which lost 8 bases and 9 bases, there was a span of 17 bases. The CDR3 contains 13 residues. This receptor was identified in a woman aged 25 to 39 in good health. The chain couples TRBV12-3 or TRBV12-4 to TRBJ2-4; D perhaps matches TRBD2 (5 bases). Source material: blood. CDR3 in amino acids: CASGLKEAAIQYF. In DNA form, the CDR3 reads TGTGCCAGCGGACTGAAGGAGGCGGCCATTCAGTACTTC.